This entry lists 15 T cell receptor beta chains sequenced from one sample in a study of T cell clonality in common variable immunodeficiency. Overall study findings and caveats: Reportedly, TCR beta sequences from common variable immunodeficiency showed fewer deletions and N-nucleotide insertions.

Their recognized antigens are unknown. The protocol was immunoSEQ multiplex PCR, while the TCRdb copy is restricted to in-frame clones and leaves out a portion. The sample shows around 42,000 clones, none of them appearing just once. Sequencing was carried out using peripheral blood mononuclear cells. The source of these receptors is a human donor with common variable immunodeficiency.

About this clone itself: The sequenced fragment ends 3 residues before the CDR3 boundary, so the rest is inferred from the germline J gene. The chain has TRBV30 and TRBJ2-5; 12 nucleotides align to TRBD2. Germline V gives CDR1 GTSNPN, CDR2 SVGIG (reference sequence). This CDR3 contains 16 residues. The trim removed 2 bases at V and 2 bases at J, leaving 6 bases unmatched. CDR3 DNA, as far as it was read: TGTGCCTGGAGTATCGGACTAGCGGGAAGACAAGAGACC. Its protein is CAWSIGLAGRQET. In full, the CDR3 is CAWSIGLAGRQETQYF.

In regard to this clone: The read halts 3 residues ahead of the CDR3 end, with the missing end drawn from the germline J gene. V is TRBV2 and J is TRBJ2-7; perhaps TRBD1 as D (5 bases). This CDR3 has 13 amino acids. Trimming left V 6 bases short and J 5 bases short, with 14 bases between. Germline V gives CDR1 SNHLY, CDR2 FYNNEI. The CDR3 sequence is CASSGGRANEQYF. Incomplete CDR3 DNA: TGTGCCAGCAGCGGCGGCAGGGCCAACGAG.

This clone was counted many times. The missing CDR3 end, 3 residues past where the read stops, is filled in from the germline J gene. The chain joins TRBV29-1 to TRBJ2-1; 9 bases are a match to TRBD1. The trim removed 8 bases at V and 7 bases at J, leaving 9 bases unmatched. Germline CDR1 SQVTM, CDR2 ANQGSEA. The CDR3 length is 13 residues. CDR3 sequence: CSSGQGLRNEQFF. CDR3 DNA, as far as it was read: TGCAGCTCGGGACAGGGTTTGAGGAATGAG.

On this clone itself: The read terminates 3 residues before the CDR3 end, so the remaining end is supplied by the germline J gene. The V gene is TRBV5-6, the J gene TRBJ2-3; 7 bases are shared with TRBD1. The CDR3 consists of 15 residues. The V segment lost 6 bases and the J segment 0 bases; nucleotides outside the gene matches: 7. The V gene's germline CDR1 is SGHDT and CDR2 YYEEEE. CDR3 DNA, as far as it was read: TGTGCCAGCACTGAAGGGGGCAGGAGCACAGATACG. It is translated as CASTEGGRSTDT. The full CDR3 reads CASTEGGRSTDTQYF.

This clone was counted ten times or more. The observed sequence ends 3 residues before the CDR3 terminus, with the missing tail filled in from the germline J gene. V and J are TRBV19 and TRBJ2-1; weak D call: TRBD1 (6 bases). The CDR3 is made up of 14 amino acids. V lost 2 bases, J lost 9 bases, and 14 bases lay in between. Germline CDR1 LNHDA, CDR2 SQIVND (reference sequence). Incomplete CDR3 DNA: TGTGCCAGTAGTATAATGGCAGGGGTTCGTGAG. It translates to CASSIMAGVRE. The complete CDR3 sequence is CASSIMAGVREQFF.

At least ten counts were recorded for this clone. CDR3 DNA, as far as it was read: TGTGCCAGCTCACCACCGTCGACAGGGGCCCGCACAGATACG. It encodes CASSPPSTGARTDT. The entire CDR3 sequence reads CASSPPSTGARTDTQYF. This chain links TRBV18 with TRBJ2-3; TRBD1 matches 8 bases. The CDR3 goes on 3 residues after the read ends, and that part is filled in from the germline J gene. Germline V gene data show CDR1 as KGHSH and CDR2 as LQKENI. V was clipped by 0 bases and J by 1 base; unmatched bases: 6. The CDR3 runs to 17 residues.

The table lists this clone with many counts. The read is 3 residues too short to cover the CDR3 end, so that end is filled in from the germline J gene. The V and J genes are TRBV19 and TRBJ2-6; D perhaps matches TRBD2 (7 bases). This CDR3 is built from 17 residues. The germline gives CDR1 LNHDA, CDR2 SQIVND (reference sequence). Trimming cost V 8 bases and J 1 base, with 18 bases left between them. Incomplete CDR3 DNA: TGTGCCAGTTCTCTACTAGGGGGGGGATCTGGGGCCAACGTC. Its protein is CASSLLGGGSGANV. The CDR3 reads in full as CASSLLGGGSGANVLTF.

The CDR3 protein is CASSPEVSVATQYF. Partial CDR3 DNA: TGTGCCAGCAGCCCCGAGGTATCTGTGGCGACC. The chain recombines TRBV7-9 with TRBJ2-5; D call uncertain. The read ends 3 residues before the CDR3 terminus; that terminus is restored from the germline J gene. The V gene lost 5 bases and the J gene lost 7 bases, with 17 bases spanning the gap. The V gene's germline CDR1 is SEHNR and CDR2 FQNEAQ (reference sequence). This CDR3 has 14 amino acids.

This clone was recorded at least ten times. The CDR3 end lies 3 residues beyond the end of the read and is filled in from the germline J gene. The chain has TRBV20-1 and TRBJ2-2, with a weak D call TRBD2 (7 bases). Germline V gives CDR1 DFQATT, CDR2 SNEGSKA (reference sequence). Trimming took 1 base from V and 2 from J, leaving 17 bases between them. The CDR3 runs 17 residues. CDR3 residues: CSARARRGATNTGELFF. The sequenced part of the CDR3 DNA is TGCAGTGCTAGAGCTCGACGGGGGGCGACTAACACCGGGGAG.

There are a few counts of this clone. The sequence runs out 3 residues before the end of the CDR3; the remainder is reconstructed from the germline J gene. The chain is built from TRBV5-1 and TRBJ2-2; TRBD2 matches at 13 bases. V lost 0 bases, J lost 5 bases, and 4 bases stayed unmatched. The CDR3 has 17 amino acids. Looked up from germline, CDR1 is SGHRS and CDR2 is YFSETQ. The sequenced part of the CDR3 DNA is TGCGCCAGCAGCTTGGGGACTAGCGGGAGTGGGACCGGGGAG. It encodes CASSLGTSGSGTGE. The whole CDR3 sequence reads CASSLGTSGSGTGELFF. The complete variable domain, with remaining parts taken from reference TRBV5-1 and TRBJ2-2, reads KAGVTQTPRYLIKTRGQQVTLSCSPISGHRSVSWYQQTPGQGLQFLFEYFSETQRNKGNFPGRFSGRQFSNSRSEMNVSTLELGDSALYLCASSLGTSGSGTGELFFGEGSRLTVL.

Comment on this clone: The read stops 3 residues short of the end of the CDR3; the missing end is completed from the germline J gene. V and J are TRBV5-1 and TRBJ2-6; the D gene is possibly TRBD2 (6 bases). Germline V gene lookup returns CDR1 SGHRS and CDR2 YFSETQ. Deletions cut 0 bases from V and 2 bases from J, with 9 bases between. The length of the CDR3 is 16 residues. The CDR3 DNA, read in part, is TGCGCCAGCAGCTTGGCCGGCGGGGCTGGGGCCAACGTC. This sequence encodes CASSLAGGAGANV. From start to end, the CDR3 is CASSLAGGAGANVLTF.

Regarding this clone: The read halts 3 residues ahead of the CDR3 end, with the missing end drawn from the germline J gene. V gene TRBV7-9 combines with J gene TRBJ1-1; D not certain. V lost 2 bases and J 3 bases, leaving 10 bases between the germline ends. The CDR3 is 14 amino acids. From germline, CDR1 is SEHNR and CDR2 FQNEAQ (reference sequence). The CDR3 DNA, read in part, is TGTGCCAGCAGCTTATCAGGCAAGCACACTGAA. It is translated as CASSLSGKHTE. The whole CDR3 sequence reads CASSLSGKHTEAFF.

A word on this clone: The read terminates 3 residues before the CDR3 end, so the remaining end is supplied by the germline J gene. The chain combines TRBV13 with TRBJ1-2, with D tentatively TRBD1 (6 bases). The V gene's germline CDR1 is PRHDT and CDR2 FYEKMQ (reference sequence). CDR3 length: 12 residues. The CDR3 sequence: CASSADRSGYTF. CDR3 DNA, as far as it was read: TGTGCCAGCAGCGCCGACAGGAGCGGC.

Many counts were recorded for this clone. The CDR3: CASAGYTNEQFF. The sequenced CDR3 bases are TGTGCCAGCGCGGGGTACACCAATGAG. The chain has TRBV6-2 or TRBV6-3 and TRBJ2-1, with D perhaps TRBD2 (6 bases). The read halts 3 residues ahead of the CDR3 end, with the missing end drawn from the germline J gene. Germline values: CDR1 MNHEY, CDR2 SVGEGT. V was shortened by 8 bases and J by 6 bases, with 11 bases between the two germline ends. The CDR3 loop spans 12 amino acids.

This clone was seen only a few times. The DNA read from the CDR3 is TGTGCCAGCAGACCCGGCAGGGTTGGTTCACCC. Its translation: CASRPGRVGSP. The full CDR3 protein reads CASRPGRVGSPLHF. This sequence joins TRBV6-2 or TRBV6-3 and TRBJ1-6, with D possibly being TRBD1 (5 bases). From the germline J gene comes the end of the CDR3, since the read stops 3 residues before it. V gave up 6 bases and J gave up 9 bases, with 15 bases separating them. The CDR3 is 14 amino acids. The V gene's germline CDR1 is MNHEY and CDR2 SVGEGT.